This entry features one T cell receptor beta chain sequence. The data originate from a study of blood T cell repertoires in COVID-19. Study details: From T cells, B-cell-depleted T cells, or PBMCs came the material, which was cDNA or gDNA.

J gave up 5 bases and V 7 bases, and 11 bases lay outside the gene matches. The CDR3 consists of 15 residues. The V gene's germline CDR1 is MNHEY and CDR2 SVGAGI. Measured with immunoSEQ multiplex PCR; TCRdb has only the in-frame clones, and not every one. The sample has over 150,000 clones, 85% to 90% seen once; the top ten hold under 8%. The V and J genes are TRBV6-5 and TRBJ2-7, with TRBD1 identical over 10 bases. Sequenced input: PBMCs or T cells enriched from blood (not recorded which). The clonotype was recovered from a man in his forties or fifties who had recovered from COVID-19. The CDR3 DNA reads TGTGCCAGCATTCTCCTAGGGACAGGGGACAACGAGCAGTACTTC. As protein: CASILLGTGDNEQYF.